This TCR beta chain was identified during a study of T cell changes during pregnancy in multiple sclerosis. Trimming shortened V by 0 bases and J by 5 bases, and 11 bases separated the two germline ends. CDR3 size: 15 residues. Germline CDR1 is MNHEY and CDR2 is SVGAGI. Generated by immunoSEQ multiplex PCR, the TCRdb table keeps only in-frame clones and is missing some. The sample comprises around 71,000 clones, more than 80% of which are singletons, and about 1% rests with the top ten. This clonotype was sampled from a female donor with multiple sclerosis, enrolled in a pregnancy study. The chain combines TRBV6-5 with TRBJ1-5, with unresolved D. Sequencing used peripheral blood, obtained in the third trimester of pregnancy. The CDR3 DNA reads TGTGCCAGCAGTTACTCGCTAGTTTCAGATCAGCCCCAGCATTTT. It yields the protein CASSYSLVSDQPQHF.